The source of this TCR beta chain is a study of cytomegalovirus exposure and HLA in healthy donors. Study-level points and caveats: The study dropped some indistinguishable V segments, TRBV6-2 and TRBV6-3 among them. A list of roughly 160 TCR beta chains associated with cytomegalovirus was given. Previously analyzed data showed that most TCR beta V segments were productive at a frequency of about 87% or about 30%. Later analysis identified several of the most significant clusters that appeared linked to common viral pathogens.

As concerns this clone: Its antigen is undetermined.

Primers for the PCR totalled 60 Vbeta and 13 Jbeta. TCRdb keeps only in-frame clones here, not all; method: immunoSEQ multiplex PCR. Of about 120,000 clones detected, approximately 77% appear once; the ten largest clones hold 4.9%. V was trimmed by 6 bases and J by 0 bases, leaving 12 bases between them. Germline assignment: CDR1 MDHEN and CDR2 SYDVKM. The CDR3 totals 15 residues. The clonotype comes from a man between 45 and 60 years old in good health and CMV-seropositive. The chain links TRBV28 to TRBJ1-5, with D possibly being TRBD1 (6 bases). Sequencing was done on a sample of PBMCs. CDR3 region: CASRRTDSSNQPQHF. The CDR3 bases are TGTGCCAGCAGGAGGACAGATTCTAGCAATCAGCCCCAGCATTTT. The full variable domain, with the rest looked up from reference TRBV28 and TRBJ1-5, is DVKVTQSSRYLVKRTGEKVFLECVQDMDHENMFWYRQDPGLGLRLIYFSYDVKMKEKGDIPEGYSVSREKKERFSLILESASTNQTSMYLCASRRTDSSNQPQHFGDGTRLSIL.